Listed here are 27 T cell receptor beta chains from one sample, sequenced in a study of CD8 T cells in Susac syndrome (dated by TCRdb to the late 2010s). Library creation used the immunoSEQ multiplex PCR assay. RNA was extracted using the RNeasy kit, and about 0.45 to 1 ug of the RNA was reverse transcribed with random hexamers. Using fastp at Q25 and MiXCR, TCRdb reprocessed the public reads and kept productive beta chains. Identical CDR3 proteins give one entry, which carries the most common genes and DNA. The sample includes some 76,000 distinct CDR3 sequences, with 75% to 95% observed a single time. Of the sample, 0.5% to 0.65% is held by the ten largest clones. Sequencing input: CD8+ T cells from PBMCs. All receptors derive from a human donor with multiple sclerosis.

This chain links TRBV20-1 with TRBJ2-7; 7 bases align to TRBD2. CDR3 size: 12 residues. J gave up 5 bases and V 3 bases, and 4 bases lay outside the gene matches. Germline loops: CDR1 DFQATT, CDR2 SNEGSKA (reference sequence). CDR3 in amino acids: CSASGRQDEQYF. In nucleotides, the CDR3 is TGCAGTGCTAGCGGGAGGCAAGACGAGCAGTACTTC.

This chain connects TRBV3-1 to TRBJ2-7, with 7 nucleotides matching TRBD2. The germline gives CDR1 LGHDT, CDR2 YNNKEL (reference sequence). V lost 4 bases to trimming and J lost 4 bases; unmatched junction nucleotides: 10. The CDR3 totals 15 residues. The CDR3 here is CASSPELATIYEQYF. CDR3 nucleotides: TGTGCCAGCAGCCCCGAACTAGCGACAATATACGAGCAGTACTTC.

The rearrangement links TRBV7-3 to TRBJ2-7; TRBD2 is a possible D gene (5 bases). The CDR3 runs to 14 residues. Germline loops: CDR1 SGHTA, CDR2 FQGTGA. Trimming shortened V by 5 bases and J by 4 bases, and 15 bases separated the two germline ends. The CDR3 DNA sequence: TGTGCCAGCAGCCCAGCGGCTCGTGGTTACGAGCAGTACTTC. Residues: CASSPAARGYEQYF.

The CDR3 region is CASSVRPTVLFSYEQYF. Here the CDR3 DNA reads TGTGCCAGCAGTGTCCGCCCGACCGTATTATTCTCCTACGAGCAGTACTTC. V and J are TRBV28 and TRBJ2-7; D gene unclear. Deletions cut 5 bases from V and 0 bases from J, with 20 bases between. This CDR3 has 17 residues. From germline, CDR1 is MDHEN and CDR2 SYDVKM.

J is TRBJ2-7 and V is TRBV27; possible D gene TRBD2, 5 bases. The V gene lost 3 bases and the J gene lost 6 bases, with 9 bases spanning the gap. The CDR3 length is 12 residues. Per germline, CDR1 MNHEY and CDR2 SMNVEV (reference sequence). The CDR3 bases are TGTGCCAGCAGTTTGGGTGAGGGCGAGCAGTACTTC. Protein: CASSLGEGEQYF.

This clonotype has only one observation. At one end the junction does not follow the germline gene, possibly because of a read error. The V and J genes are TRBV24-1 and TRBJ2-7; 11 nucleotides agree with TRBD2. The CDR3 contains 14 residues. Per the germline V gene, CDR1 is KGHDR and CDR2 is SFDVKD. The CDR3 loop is CATSEPSGRYGQYF. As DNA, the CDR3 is TGTGCCACCAGTGAGCCTAGCGGGAGGTACGGGCAGTACTTC.

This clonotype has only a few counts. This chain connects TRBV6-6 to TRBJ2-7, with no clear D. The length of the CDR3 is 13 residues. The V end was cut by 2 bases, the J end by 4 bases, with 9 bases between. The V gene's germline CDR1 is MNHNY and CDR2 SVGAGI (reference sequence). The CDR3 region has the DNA TGTGCCAGCAGTTACCAGGTGGGATACGAGCAGTACTTC. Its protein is CASSYQVGYEQYF.

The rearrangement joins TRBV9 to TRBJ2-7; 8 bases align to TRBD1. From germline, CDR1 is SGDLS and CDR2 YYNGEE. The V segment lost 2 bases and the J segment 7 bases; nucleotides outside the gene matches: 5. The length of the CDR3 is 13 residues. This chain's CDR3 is CASSVQGAQEQYF. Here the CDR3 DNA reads TGTGCCAGCAGCGTGCAGGGGGCTCAAGAGCAGTACTTC.

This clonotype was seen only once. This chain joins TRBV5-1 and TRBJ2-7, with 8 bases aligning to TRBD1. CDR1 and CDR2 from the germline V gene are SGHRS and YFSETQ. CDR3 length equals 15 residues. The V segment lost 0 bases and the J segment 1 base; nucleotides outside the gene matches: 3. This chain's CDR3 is CASSLVDRASYEQYF. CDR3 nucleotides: TGCGCCAGCAGCTTGGTGGACAGGGCATCCTACGAGCAGTACTTC.

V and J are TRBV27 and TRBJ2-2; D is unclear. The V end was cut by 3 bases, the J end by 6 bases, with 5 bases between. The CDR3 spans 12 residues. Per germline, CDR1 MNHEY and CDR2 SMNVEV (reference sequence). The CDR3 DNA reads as TGTGCCAGCAGTTTTATCGCCGGGGAGCTGTTTTTT. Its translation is CASSFIAGELFF.

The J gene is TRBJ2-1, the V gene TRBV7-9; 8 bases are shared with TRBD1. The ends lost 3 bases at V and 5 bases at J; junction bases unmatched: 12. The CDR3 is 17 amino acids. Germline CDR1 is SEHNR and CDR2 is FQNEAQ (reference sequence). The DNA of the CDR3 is TGTGCCAGCAGCTTTATTGGACAGGGCGGTTTTAACAATGAGCAGTTCTTC. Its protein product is CASSFIGQGGFNNEQFF.

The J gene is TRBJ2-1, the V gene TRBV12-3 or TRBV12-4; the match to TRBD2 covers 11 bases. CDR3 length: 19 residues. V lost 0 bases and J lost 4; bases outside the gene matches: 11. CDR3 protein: CASSLALAGGPRGYNEQFF. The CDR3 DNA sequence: TGTGCCAGCAGTTTAGCTCTAGCGGGAGGACCTCGGGGGTACAATGAGCAGTTCTTC.

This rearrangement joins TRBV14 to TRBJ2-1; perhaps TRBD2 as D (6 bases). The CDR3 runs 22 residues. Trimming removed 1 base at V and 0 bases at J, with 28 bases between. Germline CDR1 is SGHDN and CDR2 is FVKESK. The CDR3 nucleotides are TGTGCCAGCAGCCAAGGAGCAAGGGGACTTACTCCATTTATGAGCTCCTACAATGAGCAGTTCTTC. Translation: CASSQGARGLTPFMSSYNEQFF.

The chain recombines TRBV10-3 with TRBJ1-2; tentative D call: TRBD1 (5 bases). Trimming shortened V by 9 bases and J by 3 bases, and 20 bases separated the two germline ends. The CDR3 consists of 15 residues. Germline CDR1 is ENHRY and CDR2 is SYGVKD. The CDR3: CAILRYRTIDYGYTF. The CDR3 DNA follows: TGTGCCATACTAAGGTATAGGACAATCGACTATGGCTACACCTTC.

As DNA, the CDR3 is TGTGCCAGCAGCCCAACCCCTAGCTACGAGCAGTACTTC. It yields the protein CASSPTPSYEQYF. The chain links TRBV5-4 to TRBJ2-7; D gene ambiguous. V lost 4 bases to trimming and J lost 3 bases, with 11 bases between them. From germline, CDR1 is SGHNT and CDR2 YYREEE (reference sequence). The CDR3 is made up of 13 amino acids.

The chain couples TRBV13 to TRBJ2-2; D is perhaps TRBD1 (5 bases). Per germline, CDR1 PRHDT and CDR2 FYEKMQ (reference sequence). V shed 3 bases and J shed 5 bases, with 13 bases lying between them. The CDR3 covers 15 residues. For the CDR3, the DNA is TGTGCCAGCAGCTTTGGCCCTAGGGGTACCGGGGAGCTGTTTTTT. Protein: CASSFGPRGTGELFF. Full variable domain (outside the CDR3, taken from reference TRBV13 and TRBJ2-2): AAGVIQSPRHLIKEKRETATLKCYPIPRHDTVYWYQQGPGQDPQFLISFYEKMQSDKGSIPDRFSAQQFSDYHSELNMSSLELGDSALYFCASSFGPRGTGELFFGEGSRLTVL.

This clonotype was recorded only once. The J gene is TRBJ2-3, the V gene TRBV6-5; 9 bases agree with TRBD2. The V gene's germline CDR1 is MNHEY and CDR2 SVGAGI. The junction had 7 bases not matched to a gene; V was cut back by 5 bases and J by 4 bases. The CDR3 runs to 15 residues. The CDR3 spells CASSTLAGRSDTQYF. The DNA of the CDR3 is TGTGCCAGCAGTACCCTAGCGGGGCGGTCAGATACGCAGTATTTT.

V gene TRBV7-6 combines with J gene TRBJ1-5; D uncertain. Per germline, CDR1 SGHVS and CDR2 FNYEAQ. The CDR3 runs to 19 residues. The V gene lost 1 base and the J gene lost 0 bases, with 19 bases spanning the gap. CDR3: CASSLERLSTLYSNQPQHF. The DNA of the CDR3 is TGTGCCAGCAGCTTAGAGAGGCTTTCCACTCTTTATAGCAATCAGCCCCAGCATTTT.

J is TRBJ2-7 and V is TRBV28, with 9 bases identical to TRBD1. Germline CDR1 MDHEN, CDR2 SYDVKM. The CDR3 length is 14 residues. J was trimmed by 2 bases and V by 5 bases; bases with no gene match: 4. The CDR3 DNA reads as TGTGCCAGCAGTCCGGACAGGGGAGCCTACGAGCAGTACTTC. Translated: CASSPDRGAYEQYF.

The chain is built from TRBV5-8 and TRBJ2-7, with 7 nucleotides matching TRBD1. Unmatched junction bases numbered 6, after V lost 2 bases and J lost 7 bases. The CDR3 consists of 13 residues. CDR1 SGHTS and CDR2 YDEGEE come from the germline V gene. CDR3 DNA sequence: TGTGCCAGCAGCTTTCGGACAGGCCAGGAGCAGTACTTC. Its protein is CASSFRTGQEQYF.

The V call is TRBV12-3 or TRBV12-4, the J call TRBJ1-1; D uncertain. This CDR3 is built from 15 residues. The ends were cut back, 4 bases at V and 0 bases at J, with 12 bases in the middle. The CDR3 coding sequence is TGTGCCAGCAGTTCCCTCGACGGGTTGAACACTGAAGCTTTCTTT. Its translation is CASSSLDGLNTEAFF.

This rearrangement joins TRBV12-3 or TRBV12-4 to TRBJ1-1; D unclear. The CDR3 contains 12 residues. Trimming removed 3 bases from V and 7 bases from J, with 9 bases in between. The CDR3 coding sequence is TGTGCCAGCAGTTTGGGCGGAATTGAAGCTTTCTTT. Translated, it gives CASSLGGIEAFF.

This chain's CDR3 is CASRQTKVSVMRWEQYF. The CDR3 DNA follows: TGTGCAAGTCGCCAGACCAAAGTGTCGGTTATGCGGTGGGAGCAGTACTTC. The chain has TRBV12-2 and TRBJ2-7. TRBV12-2 has pseudogene status. The CDR3 runs 17 residues.

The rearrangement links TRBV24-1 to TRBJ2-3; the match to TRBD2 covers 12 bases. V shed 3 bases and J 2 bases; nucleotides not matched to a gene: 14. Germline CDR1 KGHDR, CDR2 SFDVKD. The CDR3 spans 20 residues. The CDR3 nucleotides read TGTGCCACCAGTGATATTACGCCGGGACTAGCGGGTTCATACACAGATACGCAGTATTTT. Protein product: CATSDITPGLAGSYTDTQYF.

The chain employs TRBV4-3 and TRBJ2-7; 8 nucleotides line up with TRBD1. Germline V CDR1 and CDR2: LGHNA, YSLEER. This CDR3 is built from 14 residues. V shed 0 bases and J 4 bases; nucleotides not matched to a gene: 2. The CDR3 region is CASSQDWTGYEQYF. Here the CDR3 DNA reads TGCGCCAGCAGCCAAGACTGGACAGGGTACGAGCAGTACTTC.

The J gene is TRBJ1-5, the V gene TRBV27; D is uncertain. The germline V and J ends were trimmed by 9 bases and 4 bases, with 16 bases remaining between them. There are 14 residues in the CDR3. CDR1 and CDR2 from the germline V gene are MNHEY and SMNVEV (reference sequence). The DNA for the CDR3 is TGTGCCAGGTGGACCTCCCCCCGGAATCAGCCCCAGCATTTT. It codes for CARWTSPRNQPQHF.

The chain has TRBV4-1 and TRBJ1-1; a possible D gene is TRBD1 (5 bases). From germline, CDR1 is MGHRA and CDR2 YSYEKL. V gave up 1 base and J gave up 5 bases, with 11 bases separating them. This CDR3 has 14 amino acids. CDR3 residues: CASSQVARGTEAFF. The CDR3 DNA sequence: TGCGCCAGCAGCCAAGTTGCCCGGGGGACTGAAGCTTTCTTT.